Each of the 32 T cell receptor beta chains below was sequenced from the same sample in a study of radiation and T cells in renal cell carcinoma (dated by TCRdb to between 2020 and 2021). The library was made by the immunoSEQ multiplex PCR assay. This is the immuneACCESS table as TCRdb keeps it, with only in-frame sequences that have V and J called. A part of the clones is gone; compared with another copy, unresolved V genes explain less than half, and the rest is unexplained. For this sample the table gives tens of thousands of clones, of which 65% to 90% were detected only once. The ten largest make up roughly 20% of the sample. The sample's time point, from its label and the paper: blood 2 weeks post-SBRT. The sample's treatment or condition label, decoded: 15 Gy SBRT to primary tumor, nephrectomy 4 weeks later. The sample was blood, taken from a patient whose treatment included radiotherapy and nephrectomy. These receptors were obtained from a woman aged 45-65 years with renal cell carcinoma.

The chain employs TRBV14 and TRBJ2-6; D not certain. V lost 6 bases, J lost 0 bases, and 3 bases lay in between. Per the germline V gene, CDR1 is SGHDN and CDR2 is FVKESK. The CDR3 is 13 amino acids. The CDR3 here is CASRTSGANVLTF. DNA for the CDR3: TGTGCCAGCAGGACCTCTGGGGCCAACGTCCTGACTTTC.

J is TRBJ1-4 and V is TRBV7-2; D gene ambiguous. V lost 4 bases and J 2 bases, leaving 5 bases between the germline ends. The CDR3 consists of 13 residues. Germline CDR1 reads SGHTA; CDR2 reads FQGNSA. CDR3 loop: CASSSSTNEKLFF. The CDR3 DNA sequence: TGTGCCAGCAGCTCTTCGACTAATGAAAAACTGTTTTTT.

The chain recombines TRBV6-1 with TRBJ1-5; tentatively, D is TRBD1 (6 bases). This CDR3 contains 14 residues. Trimming cost V 2 bases and J 5 bases, with 10 bases left between them. Germline V gene data show CDR1 as MNHNS and CDR2 as SASEGT. CDR3 sequence: CASSESGGDQPQHF. The CDR3 DNA sequence: TGTGCCAGCAGTGAATCGGGGGGCGATCAGCCCCAGCATTTT.

This clone showed up just once. The chain has TRBV27 and TRBJ2-1, with TRBD2 identical over 11 bases. This CDR3 has 17 amino acids. V lost 5 bases to trimming and J lost 7 bases; unmatched junction nucleotides: 13. Germline CDR1 is MNHEY and CDR2 is SMNVEV (reference sequence). CDR3 DNA: TGTGCCAGCAGTCCGAAAACCACTAGCGGGAGTAGGAATGAGCAGTTCTTC. Amino acid sequence: CASSPKTTSGSRNEQFF.

The chain joins TRBV14 to TRBJ2-3; the match to TRBD1 covers 8 bases. CDR3 size: 13 residues. CDR1 is SGHDN, CDR2 FVKESK, per germline. V trimming: 4 bases; J trimming: 4 bases; junction bases outside the gene matches: 1. The CDR3 region is CASSLQGADTQYF. In DNA form, the CDR3 reads TGTGCCAGCAGCCTACAGGGGGCAGATACGCAGTATTTT.

This sequence joins TRBV7-2 and TRBJ1-5, with a tentative D call TRBD1 (6 bases). V was shortened by 1 base and J by 5 bases, with 12 bases between the two germline ends. Germline values: CDR1 SGHTA, CDR2 FQGNSA. This CDR3 contains 15 residues. As DNA, the CDR3 is TGTGCCAGCAGCTTAGAGGGGGGGGGCGATCAGCCCCAGCATTTT. It codes for CASSLEGGGDQPQHF.

This CDR3 is CASSITGGRETQYF. As DNA, the CDR3 is TGTGCCAGTAGTATCACAGGGGGCAGAGAGACCCAGTACTTC. The chain joins TRBV19 to TRBJ2-5, with TRBD1 identical over 9 bases. V lost 3 bases, J lost 4 bases, and 3 bases stayed unmatched. The CDR3 is 14 amino acids. Germline V gene lookup returns CDR1 LNHDA and CDR2 SQIVND (reference sequence).

The gene calls are TRBV28 and TRBJ2-7; the match to TRBD1 covers 8 bases. The CDR3 covers 15 residues. Unmatched junction bases numbered 9, after V lost 4 bases and J lost 4 bases. CDR1 MDHEN and CDR2 SYDVKM come from the germline V gene. The CDR3 loop is CASSSSGGVNYEQYF. CDR3 nucleotides: TGTGCCAGCAGTTCTTCAGGGGGCGTAAATTACGAGCAGTACTTC. The full variable domain, completed using reference TRBV28 and TRBJ2-7, is DVKVTQSSRYLVKRTGEKVFLECVQDMDHENMFWYRQDPGLGLRLIYFSYDVKMKEKGDIPEGYSVSREKKERFSLILESASTNQTSMYLCASSSSGGVNYEQYFGPGTRLTVT.

The chain is built from TRBV28 and TRBJ1-6, with D possibly being TRBD1 (6 bases). There are 15 residues in the CDR3. CDR1 and CDR2 from the germline V gene are MDHEN and SYDVKM. The V end lost 7 bases, the J end lost 7 bases, and 17 bases lay between the germline ends. The CDR3 DNA reads TGTGCCAGCACCCTACCGGGACACCAAAATTCACCCCTCCACTTT. This sequence encodes CASTLPGHQNSPLHF. The whole variable domain, filled in from reference TRBV28 and TRBJ1-6, reads DVKVTQSSRYLVKRTGEKVFLECVQDMDHENMFWYRQDPGLGLRLIYFSYDVKMKEKGDIPEGYSVSREKKERFSLILESASTNQTSMYLCASTLPGHQNSPLHFGNGTRLTVT.

The chain joins TRBV9 to TRBJ2-3; D is ambiguous. Germline V lookup: CDR1 SGDLS, CDR2 YYNGEE. Between the trimmed V and J ends, which lost 0 bases and 3 bases, there was a span of 8 bases. This CDR3 region has 14 residues. CDR3 region: CASSVVESTDTQYF. The CDR3 DNA follows: TGTGCCAGCAGCGTAGTAGAGTCAACAGATACGCAGTATTTT.

This chain connects TRBV7-2 to TRBJ1-1; D uncertain. V shed 1 base and J shed 0 bases, with 12 bases lying between them. Germline V gives CDR1 SGHTA, CDR2 FQGNSA. CDR3 length: 16 amino acids. In DNA, the CDR3 is TGTGCCAGCAGCTTAGATCCGACACGACTGAACACTGAAGCTTTCTTT. Residues: CASSLDPTRLNTEAFF.

Only one count was recorded for this clone. This CDR3 is CASSRDRAFYEQYF. The DNA of the CDR3 is TGTGCCAGTAGTAGGGACAGGGCTTTCTACGAGCAGTACTTC. The chain recombines TRBV19 with TRBJ2-7, with 9 positions matching TRBD1. The V and J ends lost 4 bases and 3 bases, in that order; junction bases with no gene match: 4. Germline CDR1 and CDR2: LNHDA and SQIVND (reference sequence). This CDR3 comprises 14 residues.

The J gene is TRBJ2-5, the V gene TRBV7-3; D gene unclear. V lost 2 bases and J 4 bases, leaving 11 bases between the germline ends. The CDR3 has 14 residues. Germline V gives CDR1 SGHTA, CDR2 FQGTGA. CDR3 in amino acids: CASSLARVGETQYF. The DNA for the CDR3 is TGTGCCAGCAGCTTAGCCCGGGTTGGAGAGACCCAGTACTTC.

As regards this clone: The sample carries other DNA sequences with the same CDR3. The rearrangement joins TRBV7-2 to TRBJ2-2, with D possibly TRBD2 on 5 matching bases. Germline V CDR1 and CDR2: SGHTA, FQGNSA. The CDR3 runs 14 residues. Deletions cut 3 bases from V and 2 bases from J, with 7 bases between. The chain's CDR3 is CASSLGVNTGELFF. The CDR3 coding sequence is TGTGCCAGCAGCTTGGGAGTTAACACCGGGGAGCTGTTTTTT.

V and J are TRBV27 and TRBJ1-1, with D possibly TRBD1 on 5 matching bases. The CDR3 loop spans 14 amino acids. Germline V lookup: CDR1 MNHEY, CDR2 SMNVEV (reference sequence). Trimming took 7 bases from V and 1 from J, leaving 13 bases between them. This chain's CDR3 is CASNRGHSNTEAFF. The CDR3 nucleotides are TGTGCCAGCAATAGGGGCCATTCGAACACTGAAGCTTTCTTT.

The chain couples TRBV5-1 to TRBJ2-5; 10 positions agree with TRBD1. Germline V gene sequence: CDR1 SGHRS, CDR2 YFSETQ. Losses at the gene ends were 4 bases for V and 5 bases for J; bases not matched to a gene: 8. This CDR3 comprises 15 residues. The CDR3 nucleotides read TGCGCCAGCAGCCAAGGACAGGGGGAGTCGGAGACCCAGTACTTC. Its translation is CASSQGQGESETQYF.

The rearrangement joins TRBV7-6 to TRBJ2-3; 8 bases line up with TRBD2. The CDR3 length is 16 residues. Germline CDR1 reads SGHVS; CDR2 reads FNYEAQ. J gave up 0 bases and V 5 bases, and 7 bases lay outside the gene matches. Written as DNA, the CDR3 is TGTGCCAGCAGCCCCCGAGGGACTAGTAGCACAGATACGCAGTATTTT. Translation gives CASSPRGTSSTDTQYF.

As to this clone: This may be a read error, as it is one base from a much larger clone. The V call is TRBV7-2, the J call TRBJ1-6; TRBD1 matches 9 bases. Trimming removed 3 bases from V and 6 bases from J; junction bases left unmatched: 0. CDR3 length: 14 residues. Germline V gives CDR1 SGHTA, CDR2 FQGNSA. In DNA, the CDR3 is TGTGCCAGCAGCTTGGACAGGGGTAATTCACCCCTCCACTTT. This translates into CASSLDRGNSPLHF.

The count of this clone is one. The J gene is TRBJ1-4, the V gene TRBV5-1; unclear D gene. The CDR3 spans 14 residues. V was trimmed by 4 bases and J by 5 bases, leaving 12 bases between them. The germline V gene encodes CDR1 SGHRS and CDR2 YFSETQ. Written as DNA, the CDR3 is TGCGCCAGCAGCCCTGCGGGAGAAAATGAAAAACTGTTTTTT. Translated, it gives CASSPAGENEKLFF.

This chain connects TRBV25-1 to TRBJ2-6, with 7 bases identical to TRBD1. The CDR3 contains 15 residues. Germline CDR1 and CDR2: MGHDK and SYGVNS. Trimming removed 8 bases from V and 3 bases from J; junction bases left unmatched: 7. The CDR3 here is CASSLTGSGANVLTF. CDR3 in DNA: TGTGCCAGCTCATTGACAGGGAGTGGGGCCAACGTCCTGACTTTC.

The V call is TRBV18, the J call TRBJ1-3; no reliable D call. CDR3 length: 15 amino acids. The germline V gene has CDR1 KGHSH and CDR2 LQKENI. V lost 3 bases and J lost 0, with 9 bases in between. The chain's CDR3 is CASSPSEHSGNTIYF. CDR3 sequence (DNA): TGTGCCAGCTCACCGAGCGAACACTCTGGAAACACCATATATTTT.

This chain uses TRBV11-2 with TRBJ2-2, with D unresolved. Trimming took off 3 bases at V and 5 bases at J, with 4 bases between the two ends. This CDR3 comprises 12 residues. Per germline, CDR1 SGHAT and CDR2 FQNNGV. The CDR3 is CASSFATGELFF. CDR3 nucleotide sequence: TGTGCCAGCAGCTTCGCTACCGGGGAGCTGTTTTTT.

This chain connects TRBV10-1 to TRBJ2-1, with D perhaps assigned TRBD1 or TRBD2 (6 bases each). CDR1 and CDR2 (germline): WNHNN, SYGVQD (reference sequence). Trimming took off 6 bases at V and 5 bases at J, with 11 bases between the two ends. CDR3 length: 13 residues. The CDR3 sequence is CASSRGTNNEQFF. The CDR3 region has the DNA TGCGCCAGCAGCCGCGGGACAAACAATGAGCAGTTCTTC.

This clone is a singleton in its sample. J is TRBJ2-3 and V is TRBV11-1, with 10 nucleotides matching TRBD2. V shed 4 bases, J shed 5 bases, and the junction held 3 bases outside the gene matches. The CDR3 covers 14 residues. Looked up from germline, CDR1 is SGHAT and CDR2 is FQDESV (reference sequence). In DNA form, the CDR3 reads TGTGCCAGCAGCTCCCAGCGGGAGGGAGATACGCAGTATTTT. Translation: CASSSQREGDTQYF.

V and J are TRBV15 and TRBJ2-6, with D tentatively TRBD1 (6 bases). With 9 bases removed from V and 0 bases from J, the gap between germline ends came to 15 bases. The germline V gene encodes CDR1 LNHNV and CDR2 YYDKDF (reference sequence). The CDR3 totals 16 residues. The CDR3 protein is CATKKQGTSGANVLTF. For the CDR3, the DNA is TGTGCCACTAAAAAACAGGGAACCTCTGGGGCCAACGTCCTGACTTTC.

The J gene is TRBJ2-7, the V gene TRBV4-1; TRBD1 aligns across 10 bases. J gave up 2 bases and V 0 bases, and 4 bases lay outside the gene matches. Germline V CDR1 and CDR2: MGHRA, YSYEKL. This CDR3 contains 16 residues. In DNA form, the CDR3 reads TGCGCCAGCAGCCAAGAATGGGGACAGGGGACCTACGAGCAGTACTTC. Encoded protein: CASSQEWGQGTYEQYF.

This rearrangement joins TRBV9 to TRBJ2-7; D gene uncertain. The CDR3 is made up of 16 amino acids. V was pared by 4 bases and J by 0 bases, with 17 bases between. CDR1 is SGDLS and CDR2 is YYNGEE in the germline V gene. The CDR3 is CASSPRMNPSSYEQYF. CDR3 DNA: TGTGCCAGCAGCCCCCGTATGAACCCGTCCTCCTACGAGCAGTACTTC.

This clone was seen only a few times. The chain links TRBV4-1 to TRBJ1-1; possibly TRBD1 for D (5 bases). Germline loops: CDR1 MGHRA, CDR2 YSYEKL. CDR3 length: 14 amino acids. The V and J ends lost 0 bases and 5 bases respectively, with 10 bases between them. CDR3 sequence reads: CASSQEGGWTEAFF. CDR3 DNA: TGCGCCAGCAGCCAAGAGGGGGGATGGACTGAAGCTTTCTTT.

The chain couples TRBV9 to TRBJ2-2, with D perhaps TRBD1 (5 bases). The CDR3 contains 13 residues. The germline V and J ends were trimmed by 7 bases and 7 bases, with 14 bases remaining between them. CDR1 and CDR2 (germline): SGDLS, YYNGEE. CDR3 amino acids: CASAPWGVGELFF. DNA for the CDR3: TGTGCCAGCGCGCCGTGGGGCGTCGGGGAGCTGTTTTTT.

The V gene is TRBV7-2, the J gene TRBJ2-3, with a possible D match to TRBD2 (5 bases). The CDR3 sequence is 13 residues long. Germline CDR1 SGHTA, CDR2 FQGNSA. Trimming stripped 5 bases from V and 14 bases from J, with 20 bases between. In DNA form, the CDR3 reads TGTGCCAGCAGCGTAAGCGAGGCGGGCTCTCGGTATTTT. Its translation is CASSVSEAGSRYF.

V and J are TRBV6-9 and TRBJ1-2; D uncertain. With 4 bases removed from V and 5 bases from J, the gap between germline ends came to 14 bases. In germline, CDR1 is MNHGY, CDR2 SVAAGI. The CDR3 sequence is 14 residues long. The CDR3 bases are TGTGCCAGCAGTTTTAGGGTCTTAGTATATGGCTACACCTTC. Translated, it gives CASSFRVLVYGYTF.

With respect to this clone: A junction end diverges from the germline sequence, so it may reflect a read error. V gene TRBV20-1 combines with J gene TRBJ1-2; D gene uncertain. Germline CDR1 reads DFQATT; CDR2 reads SNEGSKA (reference sequence). The CDR3 loop spans 11 amino acids. Here the CDR3 reads CSARLGYDYTF. CDR3 sequence (DNA): TGCAGTGCTAGATTAGGGTATGACTACACCTTC.